The rows below give T cell receptor beta chains drawn from one sample of a study of cytomegalovirus exposure and HLA in healthy donors. Data came from immunoSEQ multiplex PCR; TCRdb stores just in-frame clones and leaves some out. The table shows about 120,000 clones, with about 60% occurring only once. Sequencing was carried out using PBMCs. Every receptor here comes from a man in his forties or fifties in good health and CMV-seropositive. Each CDR3 is given with its conserved first and last residue. The D gene is left open where the match is weak. A clone size is listed for some rows: how often the clone was seen (once, few, many), or a class if it is expanded.

j_call | v_call | clone_size | d_call | cdr3_nt | cdr3_aa
TRBJ2-3 | TRBV7-9 | - | - | TGTGCCGGCGGAGCCCTAGCCAACACAGATACGCAGTATTTT | CAGGALANTDTQYF
TRBJ1-6 | TRBV7-2 | - | TRBD1 | TGTGCCAGCAGCCCCCGGACAGGGATAAGCTCCTATAATTCACCCCTCCACTTT | CASSPRTGISSYNSPLHF
TRBJ2-5 | TRBV4-1 | - | - | TGCGCCAGCAGCCAGGTGGGGGGTGGAGAGACCCAGTACTTC | CASSQVGGGETQYF
TRBJ2-7 | TRBV11-3 | - | - | TGTGCCAGCAGCTTAGGTGAAACTTACGAGCAGTACTTC | CASSLGETYEQYF
TRBJ2-3 | TRBV7-6 | - | TRBD1 | TGTGCCAGCAGCATCAACAGGGGTGGCACAGATACGCAGTATTTT | CASSINRGGTDTQYF
TRBJ2-7 | TRBV4-3 | - | TRBD1 | TGCGCCAGCAGCCAAGAACGAACGGGGACAGAAGCCTACGAGCAGTACTTC | CASSQERTGTEAYEQYF
TRBJ1-1 | TRBV5-1 | - | TRBD1 | TGCGCCAGCAGCTTAGCGGGACAGGCAATGAACACTGAAGCTTTCTTT | CASSLAGQAMNTEAFF
TRBJ2-7 | TRBV2 | - | TRBD1 | TGTGCCAGCAGCGCCACAGGGGTCGGGGAGCAGTACTTC | CASSATGVGEQYF
TRBJ2-1 | TRBV6-1 | - | TRBD2 | TGTGCCAGCAGCCGTAGCGGGGGGTACAATGAGCAGTTCTTC | CASSRSGGYNEQFF
TRBJ2-6 | TRBV7-3 | few | - | TGTGCCAGCAGCTTAGGCGGGGGCGGGGCCAACGTCCTGACTTTC | CASSLGGGGANVLTF
TRBJ1-1 | TRBV2 | - | TRBD1 | TGTGCCAGCAGGCCGGACAGGGGCCGGCACACTGAAGCTTTCTTT | CASRPDRGRHTEAFF
TRBJ2-7 | TRBV6-1 | - | - | TGTGCCAGCAGTGGCGCCACCTACGAGCAGTACTTC | CASSGATYEQYF
TRBJ1-1 | TRBV2 | few | - | TGTGCCAGCAGAGTTGACAGTGAAGCTTTCTTT | CASRVDSEAFF
TRBJ2-1 | TRBV5-1 | - | - | TGCGCCAGCAGCTTTGGGAGAGGAAACTACAATGAGCAGTTCTTC | CASSFGRGNYNEQFF
TRBJ2-7 | TRBV5-1 | - | TRBD1 | TGCGCCAGCAGCTTGGCGCCCGGACAGGACTCCTACGAGCAGTACTTC | CASSLAPGQDSYEQYF
TRBJ2-2 | TRBV30 | once | - | TGTGCCTGGACAATGCTAACCCGAGGCGGTCTCACCGGGGAGCTGTTTTTT | CAWTMLTRGGLTGELFF